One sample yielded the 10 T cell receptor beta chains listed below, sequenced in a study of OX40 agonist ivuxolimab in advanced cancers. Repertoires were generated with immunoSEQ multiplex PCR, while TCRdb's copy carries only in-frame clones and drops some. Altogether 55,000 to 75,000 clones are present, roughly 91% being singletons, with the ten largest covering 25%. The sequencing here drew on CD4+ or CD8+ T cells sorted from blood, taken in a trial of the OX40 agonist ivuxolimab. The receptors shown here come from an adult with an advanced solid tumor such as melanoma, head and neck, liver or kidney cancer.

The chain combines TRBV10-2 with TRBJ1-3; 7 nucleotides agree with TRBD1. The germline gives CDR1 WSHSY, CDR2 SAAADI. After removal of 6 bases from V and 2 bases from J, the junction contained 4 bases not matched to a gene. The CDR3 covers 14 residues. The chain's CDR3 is CASRHRGTGNTIYF. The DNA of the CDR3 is TGCGCCAGCAGGCACAGGGGAACTGGAAACACCATATATTTT.

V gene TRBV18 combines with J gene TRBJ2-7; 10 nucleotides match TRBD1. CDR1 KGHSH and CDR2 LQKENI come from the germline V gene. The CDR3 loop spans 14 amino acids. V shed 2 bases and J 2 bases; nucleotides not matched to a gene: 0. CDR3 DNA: TGTGCCAGCTCACCAGGGACAGGGGCCTACGAGCAGTACTTC. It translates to CASSPGTGAYEQYF.

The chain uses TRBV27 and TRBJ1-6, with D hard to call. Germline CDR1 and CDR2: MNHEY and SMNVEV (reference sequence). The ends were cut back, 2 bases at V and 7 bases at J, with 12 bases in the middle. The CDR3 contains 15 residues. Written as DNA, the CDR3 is TGTGCCAGCAGTTTACTGGGATCGGGCAATTCACCCCTCCACTTT. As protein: CASSLLGSGNSPLHF.

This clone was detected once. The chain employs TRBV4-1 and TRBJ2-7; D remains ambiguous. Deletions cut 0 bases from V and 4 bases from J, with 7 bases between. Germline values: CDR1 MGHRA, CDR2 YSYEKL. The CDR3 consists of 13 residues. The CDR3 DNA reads TGCGCCAGCAGCCAAGAACGGGCGTACGAGCAGTACTTC. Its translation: CASSQERAYEQYF.

CDR3 nucleotide sequence: TGTGCCACCAGCAGCGGGACACTTAACTATGGCTACACCTTC. This translates into CATSSGTLNYGYTF. The chain links TRBV15 to TRBJ1-2; possibly TRBD1 for D (6 bases). CDR1 and CDR2 from the germline V gene are LNHNV and YYDKDF (reference sequence). The CDR3 runs 14 residues. Between the trimmed V and J ends, which lost 3 bases and 1 base, there was a span of 9 bases.

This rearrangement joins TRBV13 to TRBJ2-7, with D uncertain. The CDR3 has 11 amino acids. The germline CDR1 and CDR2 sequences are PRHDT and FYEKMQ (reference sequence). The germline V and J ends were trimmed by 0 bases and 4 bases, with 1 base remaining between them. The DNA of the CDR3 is TGTGCCAGCAGCTTAGGATACGAGCAGTACTTC. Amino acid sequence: CASSLGYEQYF.

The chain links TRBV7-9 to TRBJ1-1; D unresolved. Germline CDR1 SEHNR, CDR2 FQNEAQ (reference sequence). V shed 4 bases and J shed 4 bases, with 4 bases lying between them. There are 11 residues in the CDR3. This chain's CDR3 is CASSYSTEAFF. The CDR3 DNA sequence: TGTGCCAGCAGCTATTCCACTGAAGCTTTCTTT.

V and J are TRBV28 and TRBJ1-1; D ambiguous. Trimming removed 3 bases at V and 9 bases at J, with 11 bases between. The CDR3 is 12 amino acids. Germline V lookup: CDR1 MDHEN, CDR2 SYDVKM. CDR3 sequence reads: CASSLGGSQAFF. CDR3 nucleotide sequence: TGTGCCAGCAGTTTGGGTGGGAGCCAAGCTTTCTTT.

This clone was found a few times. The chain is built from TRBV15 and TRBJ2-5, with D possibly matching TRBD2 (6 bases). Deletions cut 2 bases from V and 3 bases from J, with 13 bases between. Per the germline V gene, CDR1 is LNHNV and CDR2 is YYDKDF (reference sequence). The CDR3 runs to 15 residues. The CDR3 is CATSRFRTGEETQYF. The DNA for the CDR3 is TGTGCCACCAGCAGATTTAGGACGGGGGAAGAGACCCAGTACTTC.

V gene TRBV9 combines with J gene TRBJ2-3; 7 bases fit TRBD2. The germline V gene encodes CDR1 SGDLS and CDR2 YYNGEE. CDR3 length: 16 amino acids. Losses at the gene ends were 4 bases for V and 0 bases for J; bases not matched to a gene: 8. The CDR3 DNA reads TGTGCCAGCAGCCCTTTTGGCGGGGGTAGCACAGATACGCAGTATTTT. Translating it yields CASSPFGGGSTDTQYF.